Below, one TCR beta chain is given with its context. Other DNA sequences in this specimen translate into the identical CDR3. The germline gives CDR1 MDHEN, CDR2 SYDVKM. The CDR3 length is 14 residues. V was pared by 6 bases and J by 7 bases, with 4 bases of the junction left unmatched. The sample comes from a study of blood T cell repertoires in COVID-19. Here immunoSEQ multiplex PCR was the method, and the copy in TCRdb shows in-frame clones only, minus some. The sample has a few hundred thousand clones, 88% seen once; the top ten hold over 1.3%. This clonotype was obtained from a man older than 75 with acute or convalescent COVID-19. Specimen: peripheral blood. The gene calls are TRBV28 and TRBJ1-6, with TRBD1 matching 9 bases. CDR3 DNA: TGTGCCAGCAGGAAACAGGGGGCGAATTCACCCCTCCACTTT. Translating gives CASRKQGANSPLHF.